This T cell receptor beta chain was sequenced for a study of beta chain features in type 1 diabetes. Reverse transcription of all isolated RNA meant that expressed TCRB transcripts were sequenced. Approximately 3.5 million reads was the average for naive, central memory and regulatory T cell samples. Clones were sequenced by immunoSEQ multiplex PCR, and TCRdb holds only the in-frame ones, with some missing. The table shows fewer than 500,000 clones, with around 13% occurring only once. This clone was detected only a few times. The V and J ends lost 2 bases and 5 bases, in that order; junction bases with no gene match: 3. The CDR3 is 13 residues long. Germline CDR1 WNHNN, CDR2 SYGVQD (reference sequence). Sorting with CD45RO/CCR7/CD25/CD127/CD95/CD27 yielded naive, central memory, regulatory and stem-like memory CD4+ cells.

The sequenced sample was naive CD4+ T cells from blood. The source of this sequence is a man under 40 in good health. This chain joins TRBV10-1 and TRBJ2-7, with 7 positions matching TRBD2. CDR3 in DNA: TGCGCCAGCAGTGAGCCGGGAGGCAACGAGCAGTACTTC. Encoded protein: CASSEPGGNEQYF.